The text below deals with one T cell receptor (beta chain). The antigen is not known. The CDR3 end is not reached by the read, which stops 3 residues before it; the germline J gene fills it in. CDR1 SGHVS and CDR2 FQNEAQ come from the germline V gene. Unmatched junction bases numbered 9, after V lost 2 bases and J lost 3 bases. The CDR3 covers 17 residues. CVID subjects were neither ill nor on immunomodulatory or immunosuppressive medication at sampling. This record comes from a study of T cell clonality in common variable immunodeficiency. General study findings and limits: Reportedly, TCR beta sequences from common variable immunodeficiency showed fewer deletions and N-nucleotide insertions.

Clones were read by immunoSEQ multiplex PCR, and TCRdb kept only the in-frame ones, dropping some. The sample offers around 30,000 clones and no singletons, the top ten holding approximately 3.1%. Material for sequencing was peripheral blood mononuclear cells. The chain combines TRBV7-8 with TRBJ2-5; 10 bases match TRBD2. This TCR was sampled from a human donor with common variable immunodeficiency. The sequenced CDR3 bases are TGTGCCAGCAGCTTATCTATGGCTAGCGGGGGTAAAGAGACC. Its protein is CASSLSMASGGKET. The whole CDR3 sequence is CASSLSMASGGKETQYF.